These 22 T cell receptor beta chains share one sample of origin, sequenced in a study of response to subunit inactivated influenza vaccine (dated by TCRdb to the late 2010s). The library was prepared using RT-PCR. Sequenced using an Illumina HiSeq 2500. TCRdb handled the public reads itself, with Q25 trimming in fastp and clone calling in MiXCR, and kept productive beta chains. Each record represents a unique CDR3 protein, reported with the most common genes and DNA among its rows. This sample has almost 250,000 distinct CDR3 sequences in its table, and 12% of those were observed once. Together, the top ten hold over 6.5% of the sample. The source was non-naive T cells sorted from PBMCs, collected about 14 days before vaccination. The cell subset or site label of this sample denotes: memory T cell fraction. The source is a man in his fifties who received an inactivated influenza vaccine. Donor details come from another sample of the same person, matched by shared clones.

The rearrangement joins TRBV28 to TRBJ1-5; a weak D match, TRBD1 (5 bases). V was trimmed by 5 bases and J by 2 bases, leaving 16 bases between them. Germline V gene sequence: CDR1 MDHEN, CDR2 SYDVKM. The CDR3 covers 16 residues. The CDR3 bases are TGTGCCAGCAGTACCCCCAGGGCCAAGGGCAATCAGCCCCAGCATTTT. Translation gives CASSTPRAKGNQPQHF.

The rearrangement joins TRBV5-1 to TRBJ2-5; 7 nucleotides match TRBD1. Germline V gene sequence: CDR1 SGHRS, CDR2 YFSETQ. The CDR3 totals 15 residues. The V and J ends lost 2 bases and 5 bases, in that order; junction bases with no gene match: 9. Written as DNA, the CDR3 is TGCGCCAGCAGCTTCTACAGGGGCGACGTTGAGACCCAGTACTTC. Protein product: CASSFYRGDVETQYF.

This rearrangement joins TRBV12-3 or TRBV12-4 to TRBJ2-1, with D unclear. The CDR3 runs to 13 residues. The V end lost 7 bases, the J end lost 9 bases, and 16 bases lay between the germline ends. Here the CDR3 reads CASTKRSVSEQFF. The CDR3 DNA is TGTGCCAGCACCAAACGGTCAGTTAGTGAGCAGTTCTTC.

The chain joins TRBV7-2 to TRBJ2-5, with 9 bases aligning to TRBD1. Germline assignment: CDR1 SGHTA and CDR2 FQGNSA. The CDR3 spans 16 residues. Losses at the gene ends were 5 bases for V and 5 bases for J; bases not matched to a gene: 12. CDR3 in DNA: TGTGCCAGCAGCAGCACCGGGACAGGGTATAAGGAGACCCAGTACTTC. Protein sequence: CASSSTGTGYKETQYF.

This clonotype turned up a few times. CDR3 sequence (DNA): TGTGCCAGCAGCGGGGGACTAGCGGGAGGGAGCTCCTACAATGAGCAGTTCTTC. Protein: CASSGGLAGGSSYNEQFF. The chain couples TRBV11-1 to TRBJ2-1; the match to TRBD2 covers 16 bases. This CDR3 comprises 18 residues. Germline trimming cut 5 bases from V and 0 bases from J; bases unmatched to any gene: 4. CDR1 is SGHAT and CDR2 is FQDESV in the germline V gene (reference sequence). The full variable domain, in which reference TRBV11-1 and TRBJ2-1 provide the parts outside the CDR3, is EAEVAQSPRYKITEKSQAVAFWCDPISGHATLYWYRQILGQGPELLVQFQDESVVDDSQLPKDRFSAERLKGVDSTLKIQPAELGDSAMYLCASSGGLAGGSSYNEQFFGPGTRLTVL.

This chain connects TRBV10-2 to TRBJ1-5; maybe TRBD1 (6 bases). V dropped 4 bases and J dropped 2 bases, with 9 bases sitting between them. Looked up from germline, CDR1 is WSHSY and CDR2 is SAAADI. The CDR3 runs to 14 residues. CDR3 amino acids: CASSAYRGNQPQHF. CDR3 DNA sequence: TGCGCCAGCAGTGCTTACAGGGGCAATCAGCCCCAGCATTTT.

The rearrangement joins TRBV12-3 or TRBV12-4 to TRBJ1-1, with unresolved D. This CDR3 has 14 amino acids. The V end was cut by 5 bases, the J end by 4 bases, with 14 bases between. CDR3 in amino acids: CASSLSGGITEAFF. The CDR3 DNA reads TGTGCCAGCAGTCTCTCCGGAGGGATCACTGAAGCTTTCTTT.

The chain recombines TRBV6-2 or TRBV6-3 with TRBJ2-3, with D tentatively TRBD1 or TRBD2 (5 bases each). The CDR3 contains 13 residues. Germline CDR1 reads MNHEY; CDR2 reads SVGEGT. The V end was cut by 11 bases, the J end by 1 base, with 13 bases between. The CDR3 region is CAGAGGGTDTQYF. DNA for the CDR3: TGTGCCGGCGCTGGGGGTGGCACAGATACGCAGTATTTT.

This clonotype showed up just a few times. V is TRBV5-6 and J is TRBJ2-7; maybe TRBD2 (6 bases). This CDR3 spans 14 amino acids. V was shortened by 5 bases and J by 3 bases, with 15 bases between the two germline ends. The germline CDR1 and CDR2 sequences are SGHDT and YYEEEE. The CDR3 DNA reads as TGTGCCAGCAGTTCCTGGGCGGGGTTCTACGAGCAGTACTTC. The encoded protein is CASSSWAGFYEQYF.

V gene TRBV28 combines with J gene TRBJ1-3; D remains unclear. The CDR3 runs to 15 residues. Trimming cost V 3 bases and J 6 bases, with 15 bases left between them. Germline CDR1 MDHEN, CDR2 SYDVKM. CDR3 sequence reads: CASSFSRTVQNTIYF. The CDR3 coding sequence is TGTGCCAGCAGTTTTTCCCGTACAGTCCAAAACACCATATATTTT.

With regard to this clonotype: This may be a read error, as it is one base from a much larger clone. The rearrangement links TRBV4-1 to TRBJ2-5, with unresolved D. This CDR3 has 12 amino acids. The germline V gene has CDR1 MGHRA and CDR2 YSYEKL. The CDR3 loop is CASSSPLETQHF. CDR3 sequence (DNA): TGCGCCAGCAGTTCTCCCCTAGAGACCCAGCACTTC.

The genes are TRBV29-1 and TRBJ1-5, with D hard to call. Germline V gives CDR1 SQVTM, CDR2 ANQGSEA. V was clipped by 3 bases and J by 0 bases, with 6 bases between them. The length of the CDR3 is 13 residues. As DNA, the CDR3 is TGCAGCGTTGAGATTAATAGCAATCAGCCCCAGCATTTT. Translated, it gives CSVEINSNQPQHF.

This clonotype was recorded at least ten times. The V call is TRBV18, the J call TRBJ2-2, with unresolved D. The CDR3 spans 18 residues. Trimming shortened V by 3 bases and J by 0 bases, and 17 bases separated the two germline ends. In germline, CDR1 is KGHSH, CDR2 LQKENI. CDR3 amino acids: CASSPSTLGYTNTGELFF. The CDR3 DNA follows: TGTGCCAGCTCACCTAGCACGCTAGGATACACGAACACCGGGGAGCTGTTTTTT.

The chain couples TRBV2 to TRBJ1-2; D is unclear. Per germline, CDR1 SNHLY and CDR2 FYNNEI. The CDR3 runs 14 residues. V lost 1 base and J 3 bases, leaving 9 bases between the germline ends. CDR3 sequence reads: CASSEGQAYYGYTF. The CDR3 nucleotides are TGTGCCAGCAGTGAAGGGCAGGCTTACTATGGCTACACCTTC.

This clonotype showed up many times. The J gene is TRBJ2-7, the V gene TRBV5-5; D is unclear. The CDR3 runs to 12 residues. The germline V gene encodes CDR1 SGHKS and CDR2 YYEKEE (reference sequence). The ends were cut back, 2 bases at V and 0 bases at J, with 3 bases in the middle. CDR3 amino acids: CASSFNSYEQYF. The CDR3 nucleotides are TGTGCCAGCAGCTTCAACTCCTACGAGCAGTACTTC. Supplemented by reference TRBV5-5 and TRBJ2-7, the full variable domain reads DAGVTQSPTHLIKTRGQQVTLRCSPISGHKSVSWYQQVLGQGPQFIFQYYEKEERGRGNFPDRFSARQFPNYSSELNVNALLLGDSALYLCASSFNSYEQYFGPGTRLTVT.

There are a few counts of this clonotype. This chain joins TRBV20-1 and TRBJ1-5; perhaps TRBD1 as D (6 bases). The germline V gene encodes CDR1 DFQATT and CDR2 SNEGSKA (reference sequence). There are 15 residues in the CDR3. V gave up 6 bases and J gave up 0 bases, with 15 bases separating them. CDR3 sequence: CSAKQGFYSNQPQHF. The CDR3 nucleotides read TGCAGTGCGAAACAGGGCTTTTATAGCAATCAGCCCCAGCATTTT.

This clonotype appeared a few times. J is TRBJ2-2 and V is TRBV20-1, with 11 positions matching TRBD2. Per germline, CDR1 DFQATT and CDR2 SNEGSKA (reference sequence). V lost 7 bases and J lost 7; bases outside the gene matches: 8. The CDR3 covers 14 residues. The CDR3 DNA follows: TGCAGTGTATCTAGCGGGAGGTTGGGCGGGGAGCTGTTTTTT. Protein product: CSVSSGRLGGELFF.

The V and J genes are TRBV28 and TRBJ2-6, with no clear D. The V end was cut by 3 bases, the J end by 4 bases, with 7 bases between. The CDR3 is 14 residues long. Per the germline V gene, CDR1 is MDHEN and CDR2 is SYDVKM. CDR3 in DNA: TGTGCCAGCAGTTTGAAAGTAGGGGCCAACGTCCTGACTTTC. Protein product: CASSLKVGANVLTF.

V and J are TRBV4-1 and TRBJ1-4; D not resolved. The CDR3 has 16 amino acids. Looked up from germline, CDR1 is MGHRA and CDR2 is YSYEKL. V dropped 4 bases and J dropped 5 bases, with 17 bases sitting between them. CDR3 loop: CASSLVERQRNEKLFF. Written as DNA, the CDR3 is TGCGCCAGCAGCCTTGTGGAAAGGCAGAGAAATGAAAAACTGTTTTTT.

In this sample, this clonotype turned up many times. The chain recombines TRBV5-1 with TRBJ2-2; 7 nucleotides align to TRBD1. The CDR3 covers 15 residues. The germline V gene has CDR1 SGHRS and CDR2 YFSETQ. J lost 3 bases, V lost 4 bases, and 6 bases had no gene match. DNA for the CDR3: TGCGCCAGCAGCCCTCGACAGGGCCACACCGGGGAGCTGTTTTTT. Translation: CASSPRQGHTGELFF.

This clonotype was seen only a few times. The chain has TRBV7-2 and TRBJ1-2; tentatively, D is TRBD1 (6 bases). V lost 6 bases and J 3 bases, leaving 14 bases between the germline ends. The CDR3 spans 14 residues. Germline assignment: CDR1 SGHTA and CDR2 FQGNSA. The CDR3 DNA reads as TGTGCCAGCAGACCTCGGGACACCTACTATGGCTACACCTTC. This sequence encodes CASRPRDTYYGYTF.

V and J are TRBV4-3 and TRBJ1-4; D gene unclear. The germline V and J ends were trimmed by 0 bases and 4 bases, with 9 bases remaining between them. The CDR3 length is 15 residues. CDR1 LGHNA and CDR2 YSLEER come from the germline V gene. The CDR3 protein is CASSQELYHNEKLFF. The CDR3, as DNA: TGCGCCAGCAGCCAAGAACTTTACCATAATGAAAAACTGTTTTTT.